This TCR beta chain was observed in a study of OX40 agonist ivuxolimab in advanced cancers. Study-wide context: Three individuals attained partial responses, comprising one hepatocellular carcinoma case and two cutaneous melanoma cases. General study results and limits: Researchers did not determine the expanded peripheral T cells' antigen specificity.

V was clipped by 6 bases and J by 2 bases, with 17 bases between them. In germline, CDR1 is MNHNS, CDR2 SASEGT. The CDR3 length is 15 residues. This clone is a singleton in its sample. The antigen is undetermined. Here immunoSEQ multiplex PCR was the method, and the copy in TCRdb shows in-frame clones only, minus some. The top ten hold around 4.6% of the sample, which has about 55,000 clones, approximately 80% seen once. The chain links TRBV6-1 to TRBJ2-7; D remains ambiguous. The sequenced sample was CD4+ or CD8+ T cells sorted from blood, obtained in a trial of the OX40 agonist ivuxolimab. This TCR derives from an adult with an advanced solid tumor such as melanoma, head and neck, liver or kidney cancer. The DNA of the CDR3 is TGTGCCAGCAGACGCGGTGGCCAGAGCGCCTACGAGCAGTACTTC. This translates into CASRRGGQSAYEQYF.